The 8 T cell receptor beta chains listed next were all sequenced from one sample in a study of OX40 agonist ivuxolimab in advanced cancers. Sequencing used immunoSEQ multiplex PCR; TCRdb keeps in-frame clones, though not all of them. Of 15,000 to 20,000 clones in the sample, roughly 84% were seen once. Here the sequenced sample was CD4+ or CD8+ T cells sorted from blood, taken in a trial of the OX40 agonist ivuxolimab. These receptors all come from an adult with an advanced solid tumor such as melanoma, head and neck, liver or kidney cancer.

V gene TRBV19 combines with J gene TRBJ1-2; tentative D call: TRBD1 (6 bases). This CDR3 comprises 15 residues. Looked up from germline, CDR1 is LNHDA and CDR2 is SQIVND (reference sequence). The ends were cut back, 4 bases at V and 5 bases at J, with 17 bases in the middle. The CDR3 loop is CASSTGGASWYGYTF. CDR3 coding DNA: TGTGCCAGTAGTACGGGGGGCGCTTCCTGGTATGGCTACACCTTC. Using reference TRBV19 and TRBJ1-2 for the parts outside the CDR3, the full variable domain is DGGITQSPKYLFRKEGQNVTLSCEQNLNHDAMYWYRQDPGQGLRLIYYSQIVNDFQKGDIAEGYSVSREKKESFPLTVTSAQKNPTAFYLCASSTGGASWYGYTFGSGTRLTVV.

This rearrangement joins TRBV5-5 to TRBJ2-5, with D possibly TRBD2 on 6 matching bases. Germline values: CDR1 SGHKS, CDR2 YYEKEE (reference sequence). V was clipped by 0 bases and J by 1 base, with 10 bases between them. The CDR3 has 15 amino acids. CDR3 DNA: TGTGCCAGCAGCTTGGGGTGGGGGGTCCAAGAGACCCAGTACTTC. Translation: CASSLGWGVQETQYF.

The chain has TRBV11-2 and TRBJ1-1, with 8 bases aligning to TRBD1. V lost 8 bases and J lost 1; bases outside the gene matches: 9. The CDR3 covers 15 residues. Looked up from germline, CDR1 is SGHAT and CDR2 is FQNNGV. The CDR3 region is CASSDRQGRNTEAFF. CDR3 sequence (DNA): TGTGCCAGCTCCGATAGACAGGGGAGGAACACTGAAGCTTTCTTT.

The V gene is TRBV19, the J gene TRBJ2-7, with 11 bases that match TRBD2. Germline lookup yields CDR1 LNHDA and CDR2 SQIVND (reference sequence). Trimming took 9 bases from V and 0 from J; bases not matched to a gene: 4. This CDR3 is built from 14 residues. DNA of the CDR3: TGTGCCAGCCGCACTAGCGGGGGCTCCTACGAGCAGTACTTC. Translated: CASRTSGGSYEQYF. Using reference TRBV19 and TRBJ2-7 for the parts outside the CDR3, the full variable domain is DGGITQSPKYLFRKEGQNVTLSCEQNLNHDAMYWYRQDPGQGLRLIYYSQIVNDFQKGDIAEGYSVSREKKESFPLTVTSAQKNPTAFYLCASRTSGGSYEQYFGPGTRLTVT.

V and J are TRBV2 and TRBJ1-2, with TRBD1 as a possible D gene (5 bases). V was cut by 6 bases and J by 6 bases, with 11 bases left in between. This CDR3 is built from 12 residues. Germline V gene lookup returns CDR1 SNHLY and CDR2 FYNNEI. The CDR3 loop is CASRPDSDGYTF. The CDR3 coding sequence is TGTGCCAGCAGGCCCGACAGTGATGGCTACACCTTC.

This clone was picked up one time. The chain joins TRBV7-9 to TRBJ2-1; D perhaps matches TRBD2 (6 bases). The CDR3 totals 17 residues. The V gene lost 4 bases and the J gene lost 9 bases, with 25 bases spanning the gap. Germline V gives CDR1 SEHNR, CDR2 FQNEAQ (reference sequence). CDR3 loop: CASSSRGGSSSGSEQFF. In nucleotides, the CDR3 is TGTGCCAGCAGCTCGCGGGGTGGATCATCATCCGGTAGTGAGCAGTTCTTC. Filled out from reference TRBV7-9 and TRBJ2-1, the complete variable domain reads DTGVSQNPRHKITKRGQNVTFRCDPISEHNRLYWYRQTLGQGPEFLTYFQNEAQLEKSRLLSDRFSAERPKGSFSTLEIQRTEQGDSAMYLCASSSRGGSSSGSEQFFGPGTRLTVL.

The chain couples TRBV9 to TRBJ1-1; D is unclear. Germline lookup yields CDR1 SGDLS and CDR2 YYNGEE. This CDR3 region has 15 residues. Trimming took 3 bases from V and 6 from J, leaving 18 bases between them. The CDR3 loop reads CASSAKGHPGAEAFF. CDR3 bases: TGTGCCAGCAGCGCAAAAGGGCACCCCGGGGCTGAAGCTTTCTTT.

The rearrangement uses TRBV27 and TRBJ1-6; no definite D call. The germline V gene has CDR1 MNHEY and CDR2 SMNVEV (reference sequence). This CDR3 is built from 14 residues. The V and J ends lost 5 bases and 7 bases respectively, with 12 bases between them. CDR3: CASSLGPGNSPLHF. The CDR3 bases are TGTGCCAGCAGTCTGGGCCCGGGGAATTCACCCCTCCACTTT.